This TCR beta chain was observed in a study of cytomegalovirus exposure and HLA in healthy donors. Study context: A subsequent analysis reported that the 120 validation repertoires were produced on the same platform that had also been used for the roughly 700 first-cohort repertoires. Study-level results: Researchers counted 150 to 200 TCR beta chains as cytomegalovirus-associated. Specificity for CMV antigens was confirmed in vitro for a few of the CMV-associated chains. While the bulk of TCR sequences proved rare, some public TCRs turned up in many donors.

Assay: immunoSEQ multiplex PCR; the TCRdb copy retains only in-frame clones and omits some. The data contain hundreds of thousands of clones, 70% to 90% of them seen just once; the ten biggest clones take up 0.8% to 0.85%. Germline-derived CDR1 and CDR2 are MNHEY and SMNVEV (reference sequence). V was cut by 3 bases and J by 7 bases, with 19 bases left in between. The CDR3 totals 17 residues. Turning to this clone: The antigen is undetermined.

The J gene is TRBJ1-6, the V gene TRBV27; D is possibly TRBD1 (5 bases). This sequence originates from a woman under 30 in good health and CMV-seronegative. Sequenced input: PBMCs. For the CDR3, the DNA is TGTGCCAGCAGTTTTCTTACCCTGGGAGGGGTCAATTCACCCCTCCACTTT. Encoded protein: CASSFLTLGGVNSPLHF.